Described below is a single T cell receptor (beta chain) sequence and its context. The germline V gene encodes CDR1 MNHEY and CDR2 SVGAGI. This CDR3 contains 14 residues. V trimming: 8 bases; J trimming: 8 bases; junction bases outside the gene matches: 10. The source of the sample is a study of blood T cell repertoires in COVID-19. As for the study in general: Spain, Italy and the United States supplied samples that represented acute and convalescent COVID-19. The analysed material was cDNA or gDNA that came from T cells, B-cell-depleted T cells, or PBMCs.

Clones were read by immunoSEQ multiplex PCR, and TCRdb kept only the in-frame ones, dropping some. The sample lists about 170,000 clones; 75% to 90% were seen once. Recruits, aged roughly 18 to 95 years, lived in 20 to 30 US areas. V usage is TRBV6-5 and J usage is TRBJ2-1, with TRBD2 identical over 9 bases. What was sequenced was PBMCs or T cells enriched from blood (not recorded which). The sequence was obtained from a woman between 45 and 60 years old who had recovered from COVID-19. CDR3 DNA: TGTGCCAGCGTAGCGCGGGGGGGTCGTTATGAGCAGTTCTTC. The encoded protein is CASVARGGRYEQFF.